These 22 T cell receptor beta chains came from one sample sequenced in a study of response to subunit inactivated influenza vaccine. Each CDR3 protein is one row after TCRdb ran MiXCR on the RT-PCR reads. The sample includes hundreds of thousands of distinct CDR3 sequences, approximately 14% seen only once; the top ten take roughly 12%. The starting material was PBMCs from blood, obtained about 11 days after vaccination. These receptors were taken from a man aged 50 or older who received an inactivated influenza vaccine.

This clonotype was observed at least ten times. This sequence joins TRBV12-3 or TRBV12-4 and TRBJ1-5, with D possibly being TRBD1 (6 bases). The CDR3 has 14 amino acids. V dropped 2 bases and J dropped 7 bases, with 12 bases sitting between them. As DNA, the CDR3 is TGTGCCAGCAGTTTAAGAGGGGACACGCAGCCCCAGCATTTT. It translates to CASSLRGDTQPQHF.

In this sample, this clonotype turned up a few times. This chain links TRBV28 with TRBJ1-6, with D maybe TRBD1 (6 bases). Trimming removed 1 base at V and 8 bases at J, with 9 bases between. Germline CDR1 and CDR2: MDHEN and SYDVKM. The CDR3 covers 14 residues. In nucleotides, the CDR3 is TGTGCCAGCAGTTTATTAGGGGGACATTCACCCCTCCACTTT. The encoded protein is CASSLLGGHSPLHF.

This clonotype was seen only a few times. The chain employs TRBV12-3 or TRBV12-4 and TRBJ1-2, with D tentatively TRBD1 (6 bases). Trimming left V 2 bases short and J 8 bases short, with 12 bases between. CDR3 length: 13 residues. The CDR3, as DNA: TGTGCCAGCAGTTTAACAGGGTCGGAAGGCTACACCTTC. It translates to CASSLTGSEGYTF.

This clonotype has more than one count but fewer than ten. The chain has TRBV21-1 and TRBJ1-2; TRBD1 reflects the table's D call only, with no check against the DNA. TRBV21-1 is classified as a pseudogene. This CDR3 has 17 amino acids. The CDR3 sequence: CASSSPGQGNLFYGYTF. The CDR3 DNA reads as TGTGCCAGCAGCTCCCCCGGGCAGGGAAACCTCTTCTATGGCTACACCTTC.

The CDR3 reads CSVGVLNEKLFF. CDR3 bases: TGCAGCGTTGGTGTCCTTAATGAAAAACTGTTTTTT. V is TRBV29-1 and J is TRBJ1-4, with D unclear. Germline V gene data show CDR1 as SQVTM and CDR2 as ANQGSEA. There are 12 residues in the CDR3. Trimming shortened V by 4 bases and J by 4 bases, and 7 bases separated the two germline ends. The whole variable domain, filled in from reference TRBV29-1 and TRBJ1-4, reads SAVISQKPSRDICQRGTSLTIQCQVDSQVTMMFWYRQQPGQSLTLIATANQGSEATYESGFVIDKFPISRPNLTFSTLTVSNMSPEDSSIYLCSVGVLNEKLFFGSGTQLSVL.

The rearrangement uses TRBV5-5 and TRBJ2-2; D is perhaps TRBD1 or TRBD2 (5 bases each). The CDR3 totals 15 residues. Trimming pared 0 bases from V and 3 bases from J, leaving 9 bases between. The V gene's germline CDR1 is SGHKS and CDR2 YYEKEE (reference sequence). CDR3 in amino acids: CASSLAGTHTGELFF. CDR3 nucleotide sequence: TGTGCCAGCAGCTTGGCCGGGACCCACACCGGGGAGCTGTTTTTT.

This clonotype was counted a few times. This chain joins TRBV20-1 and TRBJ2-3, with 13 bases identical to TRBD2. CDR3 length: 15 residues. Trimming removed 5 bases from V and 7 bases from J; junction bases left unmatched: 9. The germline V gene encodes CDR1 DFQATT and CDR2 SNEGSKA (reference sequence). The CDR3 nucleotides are TGCAGTGCTGATGGGACTAGCGGGGTGTCACATACGCAGTATTTT. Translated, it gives CSADGTSGVSHTQYF.

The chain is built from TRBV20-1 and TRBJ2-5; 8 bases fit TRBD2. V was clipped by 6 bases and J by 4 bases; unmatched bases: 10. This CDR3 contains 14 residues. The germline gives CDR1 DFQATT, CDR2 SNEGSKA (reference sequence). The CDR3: CSADPAGEAETQYF. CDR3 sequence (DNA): TGCAGTGCCGATCCAGCGGGAGAAGCAGAGACCCAGTACTTC.

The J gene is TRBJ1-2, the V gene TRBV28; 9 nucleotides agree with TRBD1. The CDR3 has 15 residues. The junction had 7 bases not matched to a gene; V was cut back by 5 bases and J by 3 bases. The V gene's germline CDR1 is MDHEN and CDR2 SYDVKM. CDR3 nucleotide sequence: TGTGCCAGCAGTACCACAGGGGGCAGTGACTATGGCTACACCTTC. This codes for CASSTTGGSDYGYTF.

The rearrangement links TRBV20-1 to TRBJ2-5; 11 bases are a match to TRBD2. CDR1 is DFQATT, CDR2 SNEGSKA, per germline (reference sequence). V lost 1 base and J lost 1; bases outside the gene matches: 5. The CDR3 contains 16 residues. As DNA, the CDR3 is TGCAGTGCTAGAGTCTGGGGACTAGCGGTCCAAGAGACCCAGTACTTC. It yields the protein CSARVWGLAVQETQYF.

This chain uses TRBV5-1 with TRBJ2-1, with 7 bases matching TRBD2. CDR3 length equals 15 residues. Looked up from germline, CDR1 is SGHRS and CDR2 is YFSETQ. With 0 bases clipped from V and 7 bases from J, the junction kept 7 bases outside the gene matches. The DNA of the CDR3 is TGCGCCAGCAGCTTGGCCTCTAGCGGAGTGAATGAGCAGTTCTTC. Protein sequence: CASSLASSGVNEQFF.

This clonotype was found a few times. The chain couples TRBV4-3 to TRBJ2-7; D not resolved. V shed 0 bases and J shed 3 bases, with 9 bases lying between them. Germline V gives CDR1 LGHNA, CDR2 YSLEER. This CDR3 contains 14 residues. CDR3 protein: CASSQDYTGYEQYF. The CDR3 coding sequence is TGCGCCAGCAGCCAAGATTATACCGGCTACGAGCAGTACTTC.

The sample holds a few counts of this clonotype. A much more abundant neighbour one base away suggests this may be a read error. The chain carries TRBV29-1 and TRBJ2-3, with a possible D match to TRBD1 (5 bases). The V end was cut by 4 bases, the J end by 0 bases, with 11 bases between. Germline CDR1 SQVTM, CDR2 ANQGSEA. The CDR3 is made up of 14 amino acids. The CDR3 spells CSVVETESTDTQYF. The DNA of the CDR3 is TGCAGCGTTGTGGAGACAGAAAGCACAGATACGCAGTATTTT.

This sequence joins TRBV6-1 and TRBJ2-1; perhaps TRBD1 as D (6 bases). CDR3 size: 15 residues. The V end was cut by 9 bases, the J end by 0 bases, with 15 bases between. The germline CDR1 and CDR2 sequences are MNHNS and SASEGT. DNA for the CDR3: TGTGCCAGTACACTGACAGGCAGCTCCTACAATGAGCAGTTCTTC. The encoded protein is CASTLTGSSYNEQFF.

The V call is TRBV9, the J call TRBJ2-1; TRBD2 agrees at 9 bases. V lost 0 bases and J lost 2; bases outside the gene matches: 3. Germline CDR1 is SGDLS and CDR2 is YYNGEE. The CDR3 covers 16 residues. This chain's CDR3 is CASSVGASGTYNEQFF. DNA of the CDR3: TGTGCCAGCAGCGTAGGGGCTAGCGGGACCTACAATGAGCAGTTCTTC.

For the CDR3, the DNA is TGCAGTGCTACGGGAGTCCCAGGGTATGGCTACACCTTC. Protein product: CSATGVPGYGYTF. V usage is TRBV20-1 and J usage is TRBJ1-2, with a weak D call TRBD1 (5 bases). Per germline, CDR1 DFQATT and CDR2 SNEGSKA (reference sequence). V lost 4 bases and J 5 bases, leaving 14 bases between the germline ends. The CDR3 is 13 amino acids.

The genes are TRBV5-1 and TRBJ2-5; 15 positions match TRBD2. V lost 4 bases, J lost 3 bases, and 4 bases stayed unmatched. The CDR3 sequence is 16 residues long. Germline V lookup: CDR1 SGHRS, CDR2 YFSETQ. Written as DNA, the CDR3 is TGCGCCAGCAGCCCGAGGACTAGCGGGGGGGAAGAGACCCAGTACTTC. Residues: CASSPRTSGGEETQYF.

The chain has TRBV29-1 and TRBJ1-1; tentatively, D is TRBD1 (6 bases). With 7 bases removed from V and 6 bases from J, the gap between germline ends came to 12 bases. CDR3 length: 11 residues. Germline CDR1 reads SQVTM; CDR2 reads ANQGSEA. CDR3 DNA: TGCAGCGCCGAGGGGGGAGCTGAAGCTTTCTTT. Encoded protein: CSAEGGAEAFF.

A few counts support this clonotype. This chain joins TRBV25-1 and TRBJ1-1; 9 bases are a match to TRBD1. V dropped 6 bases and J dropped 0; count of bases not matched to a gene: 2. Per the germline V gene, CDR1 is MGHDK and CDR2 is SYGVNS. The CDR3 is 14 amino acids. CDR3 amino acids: CASRGTGMNTEAFF. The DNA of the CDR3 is TGTGCCAGCAGGGGGACAGGGATGAACACTGAAGCTTTCTTT.

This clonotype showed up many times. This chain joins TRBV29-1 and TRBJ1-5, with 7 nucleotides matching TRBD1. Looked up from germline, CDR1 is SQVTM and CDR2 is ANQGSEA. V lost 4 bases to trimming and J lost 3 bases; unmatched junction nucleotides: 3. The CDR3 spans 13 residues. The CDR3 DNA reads TGCAGCGTTGGACAGGGTAACAATCAGCCCCAGCATTTT. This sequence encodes CSVGQGNNQPQHF.

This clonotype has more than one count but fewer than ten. CDR3 protein: CASSYPRTGKMGTQYF. The CDR3 bases are TGTGCCAGCAGTTACCCACGGACAGGGAAGATGGGTACCCAGTACTTC. The chain employs TRBV6-2 or TRBV6-3 and TRBJ2-5, with 8 bases lining up with TRBD1. J lost 8 bases, V lost 2 bases, and 13 bases had no gene match. The germline gives CDR1 MNHEY, CDR2 SVGEGT. This CDR3 has 16 residues.

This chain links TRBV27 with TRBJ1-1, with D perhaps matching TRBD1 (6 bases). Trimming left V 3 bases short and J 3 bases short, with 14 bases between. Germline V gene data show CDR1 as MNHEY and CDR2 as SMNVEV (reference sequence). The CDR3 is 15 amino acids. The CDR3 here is CASSFLGARDTEAFF. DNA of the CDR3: TGTGCCAGCAGTTTCCTGGGGGCAAGGGACACTGAAGCTTTCTTT.